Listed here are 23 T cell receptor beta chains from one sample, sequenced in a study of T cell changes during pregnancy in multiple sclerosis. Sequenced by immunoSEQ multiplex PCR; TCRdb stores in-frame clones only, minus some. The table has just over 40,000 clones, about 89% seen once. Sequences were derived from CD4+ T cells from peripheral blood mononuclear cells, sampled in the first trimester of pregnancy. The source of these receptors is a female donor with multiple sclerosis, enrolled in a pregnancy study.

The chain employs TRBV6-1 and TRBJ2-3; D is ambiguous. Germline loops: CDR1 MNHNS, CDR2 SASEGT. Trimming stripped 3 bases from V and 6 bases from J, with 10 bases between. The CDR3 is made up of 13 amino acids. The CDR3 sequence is CASSDAQSDTQYF. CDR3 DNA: TGTGCCAGCAGTGATGCGCAATCCGATACGCAGTATTTT.

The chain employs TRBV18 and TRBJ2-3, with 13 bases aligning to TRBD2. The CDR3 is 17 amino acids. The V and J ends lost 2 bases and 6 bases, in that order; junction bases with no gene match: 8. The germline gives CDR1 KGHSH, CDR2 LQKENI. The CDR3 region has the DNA TGTGCCAGCTCACCATTCACTAGCGGGGGGGCCCTGGATACGCAGTATTTT. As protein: CASSPFTSGGALDTQYF.

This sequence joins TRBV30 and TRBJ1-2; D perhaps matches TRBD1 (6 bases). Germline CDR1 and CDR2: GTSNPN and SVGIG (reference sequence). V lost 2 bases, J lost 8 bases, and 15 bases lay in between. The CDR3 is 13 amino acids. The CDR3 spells CAWSRGGARGYTF. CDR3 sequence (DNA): TGTGCCTGGAGTAGGGGGGGGGCGCGGGGCTACACCTTC.

CDR3 amino acids: CARSHGQGCTGELFF. The DNA for the CDR3 is TGTGCCAGAAGCCACGGACAGGGGTGCACCGGGGAGCTGTTTTTT. The chain carries TRBV5-3 and TRBJ2-2, with 9 bases identical to TRBD1. TRBV5-3 belongs to the ORF category, with a function that is uncertain. V lost 4 bases, J lost 4 bases, and 5 bases stayed unmatched. The CDR3 is 15 amino acids.

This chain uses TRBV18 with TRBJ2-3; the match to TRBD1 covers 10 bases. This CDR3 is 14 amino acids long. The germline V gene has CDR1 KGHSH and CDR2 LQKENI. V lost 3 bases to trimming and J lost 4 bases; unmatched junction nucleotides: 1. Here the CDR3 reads CASSPGQGADTQYF. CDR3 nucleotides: TGTGCCAGCTCACCCGGACAGGGGGCAGATACGCAGTATTTT. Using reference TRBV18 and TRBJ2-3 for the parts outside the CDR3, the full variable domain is NAGVMQNPRHLVRRRGQEARLRCSPMKGHSHVYWYRQLPEEGLKFMVYLQKENIIDESGMPKERFSAEFPKEGPSILRIQQVVRGDSAAYFCASSPGQGADTQYFGPGTRLTVL.

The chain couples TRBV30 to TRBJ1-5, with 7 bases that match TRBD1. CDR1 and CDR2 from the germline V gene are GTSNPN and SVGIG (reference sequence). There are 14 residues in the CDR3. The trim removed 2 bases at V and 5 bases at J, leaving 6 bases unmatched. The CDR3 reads CAWSKTTGDQPQHF. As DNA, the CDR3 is TGTGCCTGGAGTAAAACCACAGGGGATCAGCCCCAGCATTTT.

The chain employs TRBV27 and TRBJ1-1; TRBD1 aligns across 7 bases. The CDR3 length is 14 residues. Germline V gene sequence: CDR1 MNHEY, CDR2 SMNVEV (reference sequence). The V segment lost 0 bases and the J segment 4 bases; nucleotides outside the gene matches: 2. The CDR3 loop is CASSLSTGLTEAFF. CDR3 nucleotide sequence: TGTGCCAGCAGTTTATCGACAGGGCTCACTGAAGCTTTCTTT.

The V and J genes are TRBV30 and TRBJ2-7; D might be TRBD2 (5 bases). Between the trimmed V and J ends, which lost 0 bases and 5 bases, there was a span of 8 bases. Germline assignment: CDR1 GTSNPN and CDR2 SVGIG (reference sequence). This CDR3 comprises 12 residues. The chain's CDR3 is CAWSVPSHEQYF. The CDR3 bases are TGTGCCTGGAGTGTACCTAGCCACGAGCAGTACTTC.

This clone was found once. DNA of the CDR3: TGCGCCAGCAGCATCGGTCTAGCGGACCAAGAGACCCAGTACTTC. Translation: CASSIGLADQETQYF. The rearrangement uses TRBV5-1 and TRBJ2-5; 7 bases fit TRBD2. V shed 4 bases and J 0 bases; nucleotides not matched to a gene: 6. Germline V gene lookup returns CDR1 SGHRS and CDR2 YFSETQ. CDR3 length equals 15 residues.

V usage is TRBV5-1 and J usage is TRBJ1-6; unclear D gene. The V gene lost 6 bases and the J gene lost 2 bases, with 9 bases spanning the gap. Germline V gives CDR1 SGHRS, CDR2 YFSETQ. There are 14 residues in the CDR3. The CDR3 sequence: CASTGGPYNSPLHF. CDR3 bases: TGCGCCAGCACCGGAGGTCCCTATAATTCACCCCTCCACTTT.

For the CDR3, the DNA is TGTGCCAGCAGCACCGCCTGGACAGGGGATGGTCACACTGAAGCTTTCTTT. This translates into CASSTAWTGDGHTEAFF. This chain joins TRBV11-3 and TRBJ1-1; 9 positions match TRBD1. From germline, CDR1 is SGHNT and CDR2 YENEEA. There are 17 residues in the CDR3. J gave up 3 bases and V 5 bases, and 13 bases lay outside the gene matches.

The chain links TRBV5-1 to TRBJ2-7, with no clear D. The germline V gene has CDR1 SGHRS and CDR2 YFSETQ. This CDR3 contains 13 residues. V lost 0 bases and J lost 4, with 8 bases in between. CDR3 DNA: TGCGCCAGCAGCTTGGACGTCTATTACGAGCAGTACTTC. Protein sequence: CASSLDVYYEQYF.

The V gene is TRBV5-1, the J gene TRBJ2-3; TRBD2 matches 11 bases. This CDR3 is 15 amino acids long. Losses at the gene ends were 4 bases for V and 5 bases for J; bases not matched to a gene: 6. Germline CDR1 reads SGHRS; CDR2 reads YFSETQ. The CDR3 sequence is CASSVLAGAGDTQYF. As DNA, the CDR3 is TGCGCCAGCAGCGTACTAGCGGGGGCGGGAGATACGCAGTATTTT.

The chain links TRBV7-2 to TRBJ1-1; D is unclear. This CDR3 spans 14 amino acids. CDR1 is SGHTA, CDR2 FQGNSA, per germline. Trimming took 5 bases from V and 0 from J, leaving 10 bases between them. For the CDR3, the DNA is TGTGCCAGCAGCCTACTCGGGTTGAACACTGAAGCTTTCTTT. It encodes CASSLLGLNTEAFF.

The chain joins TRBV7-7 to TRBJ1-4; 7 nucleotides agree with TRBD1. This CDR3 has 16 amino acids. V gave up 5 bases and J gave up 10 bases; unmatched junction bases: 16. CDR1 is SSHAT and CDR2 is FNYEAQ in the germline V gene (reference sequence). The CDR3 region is CASSPSPTGANIKLFF. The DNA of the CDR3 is TGTGCCAGCAGCCCTAGCCCCACAGGGGCTAATATAAAACTGTTTTTT.

The CDR3 DNA reads as TGCGCCAGCAGCCAAGATCCCACCGGGACAGGGGACCAGCCCCAGCATTTT. Encoded protein: CASSQDPTGTGDQPQHF. V and J are TRBV4-1 and TRBJ1-5; TRBD1 matches 10 bases. V shed 0 bases and J 7 bases; nucleotides not matched to a gene: 9. Germline assignment: CDR1 MGHRA and CDR2 YSYEKL. The CDR3 has 17 residues.

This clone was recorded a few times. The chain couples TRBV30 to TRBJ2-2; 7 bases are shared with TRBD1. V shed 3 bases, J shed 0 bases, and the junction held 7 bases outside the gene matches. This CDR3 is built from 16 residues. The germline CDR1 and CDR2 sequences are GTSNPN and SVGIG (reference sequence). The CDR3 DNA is TGTGCCTGGAGCGCGACAGGGAAGGCGAACACCGGGGAGCTGTTTTTT. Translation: CAWSATGKANTGELFF.

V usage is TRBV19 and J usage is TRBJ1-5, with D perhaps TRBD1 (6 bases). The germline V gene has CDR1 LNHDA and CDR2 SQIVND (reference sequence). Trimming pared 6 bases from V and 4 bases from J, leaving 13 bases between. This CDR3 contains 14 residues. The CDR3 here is CASRGGRENQPQHF. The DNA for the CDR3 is TGTGCCAGTAGAGGGGGTCGGGAAAATCAGCCCCAGCATTTT.

CDR3 coding DNA: TGTGCCATCAGTAACAGGGGGCGCGAGACTGAAGCTTTCTTT. Translating it yields CAISNRGRETEAFF. The V and J genes are TRBV10-3 and TRBJ1-1; 9 positions match TRBD1. Germline values: CDR1 ENHRY, CDR2 SYGVKD. The CDR3 length is 14 residues. V shed 5 bases, J shed 5 bases, and the junction held 6 bases outside the gene matches.

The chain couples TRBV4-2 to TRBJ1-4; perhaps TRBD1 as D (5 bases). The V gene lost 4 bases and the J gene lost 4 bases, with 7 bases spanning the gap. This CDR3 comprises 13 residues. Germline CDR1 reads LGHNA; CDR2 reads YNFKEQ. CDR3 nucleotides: TGTGCCAGCAGCCTACAGGTTAATGAAAAACTGTTTTTT. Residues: CASSLQVNEKLFF.

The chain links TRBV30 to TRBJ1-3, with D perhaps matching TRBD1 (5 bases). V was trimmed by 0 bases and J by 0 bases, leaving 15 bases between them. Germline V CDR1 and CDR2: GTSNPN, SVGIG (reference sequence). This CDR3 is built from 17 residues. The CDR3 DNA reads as TGTGCCTGGAGTGTCTTAGGGAGGGGAGGCTCTGGAAACACCATATATTTT. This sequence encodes CAWSVLGRGGSGNTIYF.

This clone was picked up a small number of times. CDR3 protein: CASSPVTGDSGNTIYF. CDR3 DNA sequence: TGTGCCAGCTCCCCAGTGACAGGAGACTCTGGAAACACCATATATTTT. The chain uses TRBV18 and TRBJ1-3, with D tentatively TRBD1 (6 bases). With 6 bases removed from V and 0 bases from J, the gap between germline ends came to 15 bases. CDR1 is KGHSH and CDR2 is LQKENI in the germline V gene. The CDR3 totals 16 residues.

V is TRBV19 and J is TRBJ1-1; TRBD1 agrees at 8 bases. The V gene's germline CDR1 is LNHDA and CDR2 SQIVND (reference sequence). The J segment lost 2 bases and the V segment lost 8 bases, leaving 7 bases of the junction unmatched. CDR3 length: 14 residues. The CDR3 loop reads CASGDRGYNTEAFF. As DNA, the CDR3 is TGTGCCAGTGGTGACAGGGGTTATAACACTGAAGCTTTCTTT.